This TCR beta chain emerged from a study of blood T cell repertoires in COVID-19. About the research overall: Sites across the United States, Italy and Spain contributed samples from acute and convalescent COVID-19. Sample material is recorded as cDNA or gDNA derived from T cells, B-cell-depleted T cells, or PBMCs.

Per the study methods: Amplification from reference gene primers served as the basis for estimated nucleated cell counts. Assay used: immunoSEQ multiplex PCR; TCRdb lists only in-frame clones, some missing. V, J and clone size derive from that table, while D and trimming were established from the DNA sequence. The repertoire holds fewer than 150,000 clones, 87% seen once, with just under 30% in the top ten. The CDR3 sequence is 16 residues long. Germline V lookup: CDR1 SQVTM, CDR2 ANQGSEA. The trim removed 6 bases at V and 0 bases at J, leaving 7 bases unmatched. The TCR sequence derives from a woman between 65 and 79 years old with acute or convalescent COVID-19. The V gene is TRBV29-1, the J gene TRBJ2-2; 10 nucleotides align to TRBD2. Sequencing was carried out using peripheral blood. This CDR3 reads CSVVLGLAANTGELFF. The CDR3 DNA follows: TGCAGCGTCGTCCTAGGACTAGCGGCGAACACCGGGGAGCTGTTTTTT.